This passage covers 10 T cell receptor beta chains from one sample sequenced in a study of CD8 T cells in Susac syndrome. RNA was extracted with the RNeasy kit, and a quantity of roughly 0.5 to 1 ug was reverse transcribed using random hexamers. TCRdb reanalysed the immunoSEQ multiplex PCR reads using MiXCR and keeps one entry per CDR3 protein. Of approximately 79,000 distinct CDR3 sequences in the sample, approximately 93% were seen once. Material for sequencing was CD8+ T cells from PBMCs. The receptors shown here come from a human donor with Susac syndrome.

The rearrangement uses TRBV27 and TRBJ2-7, with 9 bases fitting TRBD2. The CDR3 runs to 15 residues. Germline trimming cut 7 bases from V and 0 bases from J; bases unmatched to any gene: 7. From germline, CDR1 is MNHEY and CDR2 SMNVEV (reference sequence). The CDR3, as DNA: TGTGCCAGCAAAACTAGCGGGCCGAGCTCCTACGAGCAGTACTTC. Amino acid sequence: CASKTSGPSSYEQYF.

The chain uses TRBV7-9 and TRBJ2-5; 7 bases fit TRBD1. V trimming: 7 bases; J trimming: 2 bases; junction bases outside the gene matches: 7. The CDR3 loop spans 14 amino acids. Germline V gene data show CDR1 as SEHNR and CDR2 as FQNEAQ (reference sequence). This CDR3 is CASTEGTAQETQYF. The CDR3 DNA follows: TGTGCCAGCACTGAAGGGACAGCTCAAGAGACCCAGTACTTC.

This chain uses TRBV15 with TRBJ1-1, with D hard to call. The germline V gene has CDR1 LNHNV and CDR2 YYDKDF (reference sequence). The CDR3 has 14 amino acids. Trimming pared 3 bases from V and 0 bases from J, leaving 8 bases between. CDR3 DNA sequence: TGTGCCACCAGCAGGGAGTTTATGAACACTGAAGCTTTCTTT. Its translation: CATSREFMNTEAFF.

DNA for the CDR3: TGTGCCAGCAGTGACAACGGGGGGCCTACAGATACGCAGTATTTT. As protein: CASSDNGGPTDTQYF. The rearrangement uses TRBV6-4 and TRBJ2-3; D may be TRBD2 (7 bases). Trimming removed 2 bases at V and 3 bases at J, with 12 bases between. CDR3 size: 15 residues. The germline V gene encodes CDR1 MRHNA and CDR2 SNTAGT.

CDR3 nucleotide sequence: TGCGCCAGCAGTGATCTAGCGGGAGGGACAGATACGCAGTATTTT. This gives the protein CASSDLAGGTDTQYF. The rearrangement links TRBV10-1 to TRBJ2-3; 12 bases are shared with TRBD2. This CDR3 is built from 15 residues. CDR1 is WNHNN, CDR2 SYGVQD, per germline (reference sequence). Germline trimming cut 3 bases from V and 3 bases from J; bases unmatched to any gene: 1.

The rearrangement joins TRBV28 to TRBJ2-7; D unresolved. The germline V and J ends were trimmed by 1 base and 3 bases, with 7 bases remaining between them. This CDR3 has 13 amino acids. CDR1 and CDR2 (germline): MDHEN, SYDVKM. The CDR3: CASSLSTIYEQYF. The DNA for the CDR3 is TGTGCCAGCAGTTTATCTACAATCTACGAGCAGTACTTC.

The rearrangement links TRBV12-3 or TRBV12-4 to TRBJ2-1; 8 positions agree with TRBD2. This CDR3 comprises 17 residues. V lost 2 bases, J lost 5 bases, and 11 bases stayed unmatched. As DNA, the CDR3 is TGTGCCAGCAGTTTAAGAGAGGCAGCGGGAGAAGACAATGAGCAGTTCTTC. Its translation is CASSLREAAGEDNEQFF.

The rearrangement joins TRBV30 to TRBJ1-1, with D unresolved. The CDR3 sequence is 15 residues long. V was pared by 1 base and J by 0 bases, with 12 bases between. Germline V CDR1 and CDR2: GTSNPN, SVGIG (reference sequence). The CDR3 bases are TGTGCCTGGAGTGATCCAGAGTACATGAACACTGAAGCTTTCTTT. It yields the protein CAWSDPEYMNTEAFF.

The V and J genes are TRBV5-8 and TRBJ2-1; tentative D call: TRBD2 (6 bases). Germline CDR1 is SGHTS and CDR2 is YDEGEE. V shed 1 base and J shed 4 bases, with 15 bases lying between them. The CDR3 extends over 16 amino acids. CDR3 sequence: CASSLLWRAGYNEQFF. CDR3 bases: TGTGCCAGCAGCTTGTTATGGAGGGCAGGATACAATGAGCAGTTCTTC. Full variable domain (rest looked up from reference TRBV5-8 and TRBJ2-1): EAGVTQSPTHLIKTRGQQATLRCSPISGHTSVYWYQQALGLGLQFLLWYDEGEERNRGNFPPRFSGRQFPNYSSELNVNALELEDSALYLCASSLLWRAGYNEQFFGPGTRLTVL.

The chain uses TRBV7-2 and TRBJ2-1; 10 bases line up with TRBD2. Germline CDR1 and CDR2: SGHTA and FQGNSA. The ends lost 3 bases at V and 7 bases at J; junction bases unmatched: 6. The CDR3 sequence is 15 residues long. The CDR3 loop is CASSFSSGSQNEQFF. The CDR3 DNA is TGTGCCAGCAGCTTCTCTAGCGGGAGTCAGAATGAGCAGTTCTTC.